These 8 T cell receptor beta chains came from one sample sequenced in a study of T cell repertoires in cytomegalovirus infection. TCRdb fed the reads into MiXCR, producing one record per CDR3 protein. The table has nearly 700,000 distinct CDR3 sequences, around a third seen once; the top ten hold over 15%. For these TCRs, the target antigens are not known. The source was cultured PBMCs, collected from culture after CMV antigen stimulation. These receptors all come from a human donor in good health (CMV status not recorded). Some clones in this sample may be carry-over from other donors' samples.

The chain has TRBV5-5 and TRBJ2-3, with unresolved D. The CDR3 contains 14 residues. V lost 2 bases and J 2 bases, leaving 9 bases between the germline ends. Germline loops: CDR1 SGHKS, CDR2 YYEKEE (reference sequence). The CDR3 reads CASSLIQYTDTQYF. The CDR3 nucleotides are TGTGCCAGCAGCTTAATACAGTACACAGATACGCAGTATTTT. The full variable domain, in which reference TRBV5-5 and TRBJ2-3 provide the parts outside the CDR3, is DAGVTQSPTHLIKTRGQQVTLRCSPISGHKSVSWYQQVLGQGPQFIFQYYEKEERGRGNFPDRFSARQFPNYSSELNVNALLLGDSALYLCASSLIQYTDTQYFGPGTRLTVL.

This clonotype was recorded many times. The rearrangement links TRBV7-8 to TRBJ2-3, with D possibly being TRBD1 (6 bases). Germline V gives CDR1 SGHVS, CDR2 FQNEAQ. This CDR3 has 15 amino acids. Trimming removed 5 bases from V and 2 bases from J, with 14 bases in between. The CDR3: CASSLISGVTDTQYF. The CDR3 nucleotides are TGTGCCAGCAGCCTAATATCAGGGGTCACAGATACGCAGTATTTT.

The gene calls are TRBV7-6 and TRBJ2-5; 9 bases map to TRBD2. CDR1 SGHVS and CDR2 FNYEAQ come from the germline V gene. The CDR3 extends over 16 amino acids. Trimming removed 3 bases from V and 4 bases from J; junction bases left unmatched: 9. CDR3 sequence reads: CASSLGGGRASETQYF. As DNA, the CDR3 is TGTGCCAGCAGCTTGGGAGGCGGGAGGGCCTCAGAGACCCAGTACTTC.

The chain uses TRBV6-1 and TRBJ2-1, with TRBD2 matching over 9 bases. Germline CDR1 reads MNHNS; CDR2 reads SASEGT. This CDR3 region has 17 residues. V shed 6 bases, J shed 4 bases, and the junction held 13 bases outside the gene matches. CDR3 coding DNA: TGTGCCAGCAGCCCTCATGCCGGGACTAGCAGTTACAATGAGCAGTTCTTC. Translation: CASSPHAGTSSYNEQFF.

About this clonotype: One end of the junction does not line up with germline, which may come from a read error. The chain joins TRBV15 to TRBJ2-6, with 8 bases aligning to TRBD2. This CDR3 spans 16 amino acids. From germline, CDR1 is LNHNV and CDR2 YYDKDF (reference sequence). The CDR3 nucleotides read TGTGTCACCAGCCGTCACGGGGGGGCTGGGGCCAACGTCCTGACTTTC. This translates into CVTSRHGGAGANVLTF.

The chain joins TRBV29-1 to TRBJ2-6; 9 bases are shared with TRBD1. CDR1 is SQVTM and CDR2 is ANQGSEA in the germline V gene. V was clipped by 5 bases and J by 0 bases; unmatched bases: 5. The CDR3 runs to 16 residues. The CDR3 is CSVRDRESSGANVLTF. CDR3 in DNA: TGCAGCGTTCGGGACAGGGAAAGCTCTGGGGCCAACGTCCTGACTTTC.

This clonotype was seen more than once but under ten times. J is TRBJ2-1 and V is TRBV6-2 or TRBV6-3; 10 bases are a match to TRBD1. In germline, CDR1 is MNHEY, CDR2 SVGEGT. Trimming removed 4 bases from V and 6 bases from J; junction bases left unmatched: 6. This CDR3 comprises 15 residues. The CDR3 DNA reads as TGTGCCAGCAGTTTCCGGGGGACAGGGGTCAATGAGCAGTTCTTC. It translates to CASSFRGTGVNEQFF.

This clonotype was counted a single time. This chain links TRBV20-1 with TRBJ2-3; D possibly matches TRBD1 or TRBD2 (5 bases each). The V end lost 6 bases, the J end lost 7 bases, and 23 bases lay between the germline ends. CDR1 is DFQATT, CDR2 SNEGSKA, per germline (reference sequence). This CDR3 region has 15 residues. The CDR3: CSATGTPLHVNTQYF. The CDR3 coding sequence is TGCAGTGCCACGGGGACCCCCCTTCATGTGAATACGCAGTATTTT.